This TCR beta chain was captured by sequencing in a study of T cell clones after liver transplantation. Study background: Subjects received no induction therapy and standard immunosuppression until randomization at 12-24 months post-transplant.

Repertoires were generated with immunoSEQ multiplex PCR, while TCRdb's copy carries only in-frame clones and drops some. The sample comprises over 15,000 clones, 75% to 85% of which are singletons, and 35% rests with the top ten. With respect to this clone: Its specificity is unknown.

Study-wide results and limits: Post-transplant, graft-donor-reactive CD4 TCRbeta sequences in blood dropped significantly in most of the 8 subjects.

This TCR derives from a human patient who received a liver transplant. Some T cells may trace back to the graft donor. Material: CD8+ T cells from blood, obtained about 50 months after liver transplant.

The CDR3: CASSLAVSSGELFF. The CDR3 DNA is TGTGCCAGCAGCTTGGCTGTGTCCTCTGGGGAGCTGTTTTTT. The genes are TRBV5-4 and TRBJ2-2; D gene ambiguous. This CDR3 has 14 amino acids. Trimming stripped 0 bases from V and 8 bases from J, with 11 bases between. Germline CDR1 reads SGHNT; CDR2 reads YYREEE (reference sequence).